Given below is one TCR beta chain in context. Generated by immunoSEQ multiplex PCR, the TCRdb table keeps only in-frame clones and is missing some. The sample yields 150,000 or so clones, about 90% seen once. The data were taken from a study of T cell responses to AZD1222 COVID-19 vaccine. In germline, CDR1 is MNHEY, CDR2 SVGAGI. The ends were cut back, 6 bases at V and 8 bases at J, with 13 bases in the middle. The CDR3 is 12 residues long. The chain joins TRBV6-5 to TRBJ1-1; the D is unclear. Material: peripheral blood, obtained 28 days after the second AZD1222 dose. This TCR was recovered from an adult who received the AZD1222 COVID-19 vaccine. In DNA, the CDR3 is TGTGCCAGCAGACGGGCCTCCCCAGAAGCTTTCTTT. Protein: CASRRASPEAFF.